These T cell receptor beta chains were read from a single sample in a study of shared clonotypes between healthy human individuals. Clones were sequenced by immunoSEQ multiplex PCR, and TCRdb holds only the in-frame ones, with some missing. The sample includes more than 2 million clones, 93% seen only once; the top ten take more than 1.5%. The sequenced sample consisted of naive CD8+ T cells from PBMCs. The receptors come from a man aged 18 to 30 in good health. Some clones in this sample may be carry-over from other donors' samples. Each CDR3 is given with its conserved first and last residue. The order of the fields is J gene, clone size, V gene, D gene, CDR3 DNA, CDR3 protein. The D gene is left open where the match is weak. Clone size is stated in some rows and not others, as once, few, many or a class when expanded.

>TRBJ2-7|NA|TRBV28|TRBD1
TGTGCCAGCAGTTTAGGACCCTGGACAGAGGGGGCCGACGAGCAGTACTTC
CASSLGPWTEGADEQYF
>TRBJ2-1|once|TRBV19|NA
TGTGCCAGTAGTATATCCCAACTCTACAATGAGCAGTTCTTC
CASSISQLYNEQFF
>TRBJ1-2|few|TRBV2|NA
TGTGCCAGCAGTGAAGCGCCCGGTCACACCTTC
CASSEAPGHTF
>TRBJ1-2|NA|TRBV4-3|TRBD1
TGCGCCAGCAGCCAGTACCAGGGGGGAGAAGGCTACACCTTC
CASSQYQGGEGYTF
>TRBJ1-4|once|TRBV11-2|NA
TGTGCCAGCAGCGACCGGGCCGCCAATGAAAAACTGTTTTTT
CASSDRAANEKLFF
>TRBJ1-3|NA|TRBV9|NA
TGTGCCAGCAGCGTAAGAACTGGAAACACCATATATTTT
CASSVRTGNTIYF
>TRBJ1-2|NA|TRBV28|TRBD1
TGTGCCAGCAGTTCCTACAGGGGTGGCTACACCTTC
CASSSYRGGYTF
>TRBJ2-2|NA|TRBV6-1|TRBD1
TGTGCCAGCAGGGAAGTGACAGGGTTGTATACCGGGGAGCTGTTTTTT
CASREVTGLYTGELFF
>TRBJ1-1|NA|TRBV5-6|NA
TGTGCCAGCAGCGGGGGGTCGGACACTGAAGCTTTCTTT
CASSGGSDTEAFF
>TRBJ2-1|NA|TRBV7-8|NA
TGTGCCAGCAGCTTAGCGTGGAGCGACAATGAGCAGTTCTTC
CASSLAWSDNEQFF
>TRBJ2-1|NA|TRBV19|NA
TGTGCCAGTAGTATCGGGCAGGGGGGGTACAATGAGCAGTTCTTC
CASSIGQGGYNEQFF
>TRBJ2-7|NA|TRBV5-4|NA
TGTGCCAGCAGCTTGGTAGGGAATCCCTACGAGCAGTACTTC
CASSLVGNPYEQYF
>TRBJ2-2|NA|TRBV14|NA
TGTGCCAGCAGCCAACGCGCTCACACCGGGGAGCTGTTTTTT
CASSQRAHTGELFF
>TRBJ2-7|NA|TRBV30|NA
TGTGCCTGGAGTCCGTGGGGAAAGGACGAGCAGTACTTC
CAWSPWGKDEQYF
>TRBJ2-7|NA|TRBV30|TRBD2
TGTGCCTGGAGTCGGGAGGCCGAGCAGTACTTC
CAWSREAEQYF
>TRBJ1-2|few|TRBV28|TRBD1
TGTGCCAGCACAGGGGGTACGGACTATGGCTACACCTTC
CASTGGTDYGYTF
>TRBJ2-1|NA|TRBV28|NA
TGTGCCAGCACCCTCTACAATGAGCAGTTCTTC
CASTLYNEQFF
>TRBJ1-1|NA|TRBV9|TRBD1
TGTGCCAGCAGCGTACTACAGGGGGGAACTGAAGCTTTCTTT
CASSVLQGGTEAFF
>TRBJ2-7|NA|TRBV14|TRBD2
TGTGCCAGCAGCCAAGATATGAATTGGAGCGGGAACTACGAGCAGTACTTC
CASSQDMNWSGNYEQYF
>TRBJ2-1|NA|TRBV7-9|NA
TGTGCCAGCAGCGCCTACCGGGATAGGGGTTATGAGCAGTTCTTC
CASSAYRDRGYEQFF
>TRBJ1-5|NA|TRBV27|TRBD1
TGTGCCAGCAGTTTTAGGGACAGAGATCAGCCCCAGCATTTT
CASSFRDRDQPQHF
>TRBJ2-6|NA|TRBV7-6|TRBD2
TGTGCCAGCAGCTTAAAAAGCTATCGCGGGGGGCCAGGGGCCAACGTCCTGACTTTC
CASSLKSYRGGPGANVLTF
>TRBJ2-3|NA|TRBV11-2|NA
TGTGCCAGCAGCTTCGGTAAGGGGACATGGGCAGATACGCAGTATTTT
CASSFGKGTWADTQYF
>TRBJ2-1|NA|TRBV28|TRBD2
TGTGCCAGCAGCGAGCGGACTAGCGGGAGCCTCGCCTACAATGAGCAGTTCTTC
CASSERTSGSLAYNEQFF
>TRBJ2-1|once|TRBV18|NA
TGTGCCAGCTCACCCCTTAATAGCGGCCTAGCTACCCTCTCCTACAATGAGCAGTTCTTC
CASSPLNSGLATLSYNEQFF
>TRBJ2-7|NA|TRBV6-1|NA
TGTGCCTCCGGGACCCACGAGCAGTACTTC
CASGTHEQYF
>TRBJ2-1|NA|TRBV27|NA
TGTGCCAGCAGTTTTTTAGGGCATGAGCAGTTCTTC
CASSFLGHEQFF
>TRBJ2-5|NA|TRBV4-1|NA
TGCGCCAGCAGCCAAGATGGGGGCACCATGATTCAAGAGACCCAGTACTTC
CASSQDGGTMIQETQYF
>TRBJ2-2|once|TRBV19|TRBD2
TGTGCCAGTACCTGGACTAGCATTTACACCGGGGAGCTGTTTTTT
CASTWTSIYTGELFF
>TRBJ2-2|NA|TRBV4-1|NA
TGCGCCAGCAGCCTCCGAGGGAACACCGGGGAGCTGTTTTTT
CASSLRGNTGELFF
>TRBJ2-4|NA|TRBV11-3|NA
TGTGCCAGCAGCTTAGATAGAATTCTAGCCAAAAACATTCAGTACTTC
CASSLDRILAKNIQYF
>TRBJ1-1|NA|TRBV28|NA
TGTGCCAGCAGGCCTTGGGGAGACAGTGAAGCTTTCTTT
CASRPWGDSEAFF
>TRBJ2-3|NA|TRBV9|NA
TGTGCCAGCAGCGTGGGAGAGGATACGCAGTATTTT
CASSVGEDTQYF
>TRBJ1-3|NA|TRBV9|NA
TGTGCCAGCAGCGAGGACGGGATCTCTGGAAACACCATATATTTT
CASSEDGISGNTIYF
>TRBJ2-6|NA|TRBV7-8|TRBD1
TGTGCCAGCAGCACCCTACAGGGGGCTGGGGCCAACGTCCTGACTTTC
CASSTLQGAGANVLTF
>TRBJ1-4|NA|TRBV2|NA
TGTGCCAGCTTGCCCCCGGACACAGTTCCCCCCCCTGAAAAACTGTTTTTT
CASLPPDTVPPPEKLFF
>TRBJ2-5|NA|TRBV7-9|TRBD2
TGTGCCAGCAGCTCGAGCGGGAGGGAGGTGGAGACCCAGTACTTC
CASSSSGREVETQYF
>TRBJ2-7|NA|TRBV7-6|TRBD1
TGTGCCAGCAGCTGGACAGGGGAGGGGAACGAGCAGTACTTC
CASSWTGEGNEQYF
>TRBJ2-1|NA|TRBV7-9|NA
TGTGCCAGCAGCCGAGGCTCGAGAGTAGGGGCTTACAATGAGCAGTTCTTC
CASSRGSRVGAYNEQFF
>TRBJ2-7|NA|TRBV28|TRBD2
TGTGCCAGTTTCCGGACTAGCGGATACGAGCAGTACTTC
CASFRTSGYEQYF
>TRBJ2-3|NA|TRBV5-1|NA
TGCGCCAGCAGCTTGACGGGACCAGTCCCGGGCACAGATACGCAGTATTTT
CASSLTGPVPGTDTQYF
>TRBJ1-2|NA|TRBV4-3|NA
TGCGCCAGCAGCCAGTTGGTGTCGAGGCAGACTAACTATGGCTACACCTTC
CASSQLVSRQTNYGYTF